Following are 25 T cell receptor beta chains from one sample sequenced in a study of regulatory T cells in long-lasting Graves disease. The time point here: persistent/refractory GD, antithyroid drugs over 5 years with positive TRAb. Preparation of the TCR library used RNA extracted from PBMCs. For TCR beta, libraries came from iRepertoire HTBI primers and Arm-PCR of CDR3 regions. MiXCR, applied by TCRdb to the multiplex PCR reads, yields one record per CDR3 protein. The sample lists 310,000 or so distinct CDR3 sequences, around 20% occurring once. The sample in question was peripheral blood mononuclear cells (PBMCs), obtained when the disease was refractory, from a patient treated with antithyroid drugs. The receptors here all came from a female donor with Graves disease.

Ten or more counts support this clonotype. The V call is TRBV10-2, the J call TRBJ2-7, with D perhaps TRBD2 (5 bases). V was pared by 4 bases and J by 0 bases, with 10 bases between. The germline V gene encodes CDR1 WSHSY and CDR2 SAAADI. CDR3 length: 14 residues. CDR3 coding DNA: TGCGCCAGCAGTGTGGAGGAGACCTCCTACGAGCAGTACTTC. Translating it yields CASSVEETSYEQYF.

This CDR3 reads CASSESGRDQHF. The CDR3 nucleotides read TGTGCCAGCAGTGAATCGGGCAGGGACCAGCATTTT. The gene calls are TRBV6-1 and TRBJ1-5; tentatively, D is TRBD1 (5 bases). Germline values: CDR1 MNHNS, CDR2 SASEGT. The V and J ends lost 2 bases and 12 bases respectively, with 11 bases between them. The CDR3 covers 12 residues.

The gene calls are TRBV19 and TRBJ1-2; TRBD1 aligns across 10 bases. This CDR3 has 16 residues. J gave up 6 bases and V 5 bases, and 12 bases lay outside the gene matches. Germline loops: CDR1 LNHDA, CDR2 SQIVND (reference sequence). CDR3 region: CASSRILRTGGDGYTF. Here the CDR3 DNA reads TGTGCCAGTAGTCGCATATTGAGGACAGGGGGAGATGGCTACACCTTC. The variable domain in full, with the rest retrieved from reference TRBV19 and TRBJ1-2, is DGGITQSPKYLFRKEGQNVTLSCEQNLNHDAMYWYRQDPGQGLRLIYYSQIVNDFQKGDIAEGYSVSREKKESFPLTVTSAQKNPTAFYLCASSRILRTGGDGYTFGSGTRLTVV.

This clonotype was counted ten times or more. CDR3 amino acids: CSATRSAAYEQYF. CDR3 bases: TGCAGTGCTACCCGAAGCGCGGCCTACGAGCAGTACTTC. The chain is built from TRBV20-1 and TRBJ2-7, with no clear D. Germline CDR1 is DFQATT and CDR2 is SNEGSKA (reference sequence). The CDR3 consists of 13 residues. V was shortened by 4 bases and J by 2 bases, with 12 bases between the two germline ends.

V gene TRBV27 combines with J gene TRBJ2-1; 9 bases align to TRBD2. The ends lost 3 bases at V and 5 bases at J; junction bases unmatched: 8. The CDR3 is 16 amino acids. Looked up from germline, CDR1 is MNHEY and CDR2 is SMNVEV (reference sequence). CDR3 sequence (DNA): TGTGCCAGCAGTTTTCCGCGGGGGGGGGGAGACAATGAGCAGTTCTTC. Its translation is CASSFPRGGGDNEQFF.

The gene calls are TRBV30 and TRBJ1-1, with D possibly matching TRBD1 (5 bases). This CDR3 is 14 amino acids long. In germline, CDR1 is GTSNPN, CDR2 SVGIG (reference sequence). Trimming left V 4 bases short and J 4 bases short, with 16 bases between. The CDR3 here is CAWNKGLGGTEAFF. Written as DNA, the CDR3 is TGTGCCTGGAATAAGGGGCTAGGTGGCACTGAAGCTTTCTTT.

V and J are TRBV6-1 and TRBJ1-5; D might be TRBD1 (5 bases). The CDR3 loop spans 13 amino acids. Germline-derived CDR1 and CDR2 are MNHNS and SASEGT. Trimming shortened V by 5 bases and J by 7 bases, and 12 bases separated the two germline ends. CDR3 nucleotides: TGTGCCAGCAGTCCAGGGTTCGGACAGCCCCAGCATTTT. As protein: CASSPGFGQPQHF.

The V gene is TRBV7-3, the J gene TRBJ1-6, with 7 positions matching TRBD1. Germline values: CDR1 SGHTA, CDR2 FQGTGA. CDR3 length: 16 residues. V lost 1 base and J lost 4; bases outside the gene matches: 4. This CDR3 reads CASSLMGQPYNSPLHF. DNA of the CDR3: TGTGCCAGCAGCTTAATGGGACAGCCTTATAATTCACCCCTCCACTTT.

About this clonotype: A single base separates this from a much larger clone, so it may be a read error. Here the CDR3 omits its conserved ending phenylalanine or tryptophan, so a read error is the likely source. The genes are TRBV28 and TRBJ2-7; 7 bases agree with TRBD2. This CDR3 is built from 11 residues. The V gene's germline CDR1 is MDHEN and CDR2 SYDVKM. The V gene end was trimmed by 7 bases and the J gene end by 7 bases; junction bases not matched to a gene: 4. CDR3 sequence: CASTTGREQYL. In DNA, the CDR3 is TGTGCCAGCACTACCGGGAGGGAGCAGTACCTC.

This clonotype was recorded at least ten times. This chain connects TRBV19 to TRBJ1-1; a possible D gene is TRBD1 (6 bases). The CDR3 is 14 amino acids. Looked up from germline, CDR1 is LNHDA and CDR2 is SQIVND (reference sequence). V was pared by 7 bases and J by 0 bases, with 12 bases between. CDR3 DNA: TGTGCCAGTAAAGGGGGTCAGTTGAACACTGAAGCTTTCTTT. It encodes CASKGGQLNTEAFF.

This clonotype was found many times. The genes are TRBV28 and TRBJ1-3; D uncertain. The V gene's germline CDR1 is MDHEN and CDR2 SYDVKM. CDR3 length equals 11 residues. The CDR3 spells CGPFSGNTIYF. In nucleotides, the CDR3 is TGTGGGCCCTTCTCTGGAAACACCATATATTTT.

This clonotype occurred a few times. This chain uses TRBV28 with TRBJ1-5; 9 bases are shared with TRBD1. The CDR3 runs 16 residues. The ends lost 8 bases at V and 6 bases at J; junction bases unmatched: 14. The germline CDR1 and CDR2 sequences are MDHEN and SYDVKM. The CDR3 loop reads CASGLFDRGSSQPQHF. DNA of the CDR3: TGTGCCAGCGGTCTTTTCGACAGGGGGTCTAGTCAGCCCCAGCATTTT.

The sample holds a few counts of this clonotype. The J gene is TRBJ2-5, the V gene TRBV28, with D possibly called TRBD1 or TRBD2 (6 bases each). Trimming took 6 bases from V and 1 from J, leaving 15 bases between them. From germline, CDR1 is MDHEN and CDR2 SYDVKM. The CDR3 is made up of 15 amino acids. The CDR3 sequence is CASRTGGAGQETQYF. Here the CDR3 DNA reads TGTGCCAGCAGAACCGGGGGCGCGGGCCAAGAGACCCAGTACTTC.

This clonotype turned up a few times. This rearrangement joins TRBV11-2 to TRBJ2-3; D may be TRBD1 (8 bases). Trimming pared 7 bases from V and 3 bases from J, leaving 17 bases between. The CDR3 length is 15 residues. Germline CDR1 and CDR2: SGHAT and FQNNGV. CDR3 sequence reads: CASTLQQGGTDTQYF. The CDR3 region has the DNA TGTGCCAGCACTCTTCAACAGGGGGGGACAGATACGCAGTATTTT.

This clonotype appeared a few times. The V gene is TRBV7-2, the J gene TRBJ1-1, with TRBD1 matching over 7 bases. Germline-derived CDR1 and CDR2 are SGHTA and FQGNSA. The CDR3 loop spans 11 amino acids. Unmatched junction bases numbered 4, after V lost 5 bases and J lost 10 bases. The CDR3 coding sequence is TGTGCCAGCAGCCAGCAGGGGGTAGCTTTCTTT. It yields the protein CASSQQGVAFF.

This clonotype was detected many times. The rearrangement links TRBV7-6 to TRBJ2-5; 8 bases fit TRBD2. J lost 2 bases, V lost 8 bases, and 4 bases had no gene match. Germline V gene data show CDR1 as SGHVS and CDR2 as FNYEAQ. The CDR3 totals 13 residues. The CDR3 DNA follows: TGTGCCAGCGCCCGGGGGGGTCAAGAGACCCAGTACTTC. Translation: CASARGGQETQYF.

This clonotype was counted at least ten times. This chain links TRBV12-3 or TRBV12-4 with TRBJ2-2, with D possibly being TRBD2 (6 bases). The V end was cut by 6 bases, the J end by 0 bases, with 17 bases between. The CDR3 is 17 amino acids. The CDR3 region is CASSSLGGLANTGELFF. The CDR3 nucleotides read TGTGCCAGCAGCTCGCTTGGAGGGCTAGCGAACACCGGGGAGCTGTTTTTT.

In this sample, this clonotype turned up many times. V and J are TRBV2 and TRBJ1-1; no clear D. V was trimmed by 1 base and J by 0 bases, leaving 9 bases between them. Germline-derived CDR1 and CDR2 are SNHLY and FYNNEI. CDR3 length: 15 residues. This chain's CDR3 is CASSEGAGMNTEAFF. The CDR3 nucleotides are TGTGCCAGCAGTGAAGGGGCAGGTATGAACACTGAAGCTTTCTTT.

The genes are TRBV5-1 and TRBJ2-7; a weak D match, TRBD2 (5 bases). CDR3 length equals 13 residues. Germline values: CDR1 SGHRS, CDR2 YFSETQ. The V gene lost 2 bases and the J gene lost 3 bases, with 9 bases spanning the gap. The CDR3 here is CASSLDYDYEQYF. The CDR3, as DNA: TGCGCCAGCAGCTTAGACTACGACTACGAGCAGTACTTC.

Many counts were recorded for this clonotype. V usage is TRBV18 and J usage is TRBJ2-5; D remains unclear. Trimming took 3 bases from V and 4 from J, leaving 18 bases between them. The CDR3 extends over 16 amino acids. Germline CDR1 and CDR2: KGHSH and LQKENI. CDR3 region: CASSPIRSWFLETQYF. In DNA form, the CDR3 reads TGTGCCAGCTCACCGATCCGGAGCTGGTTTCTAGAGACCCAGTACTTC.

The chain has TRBV18 and TRBJ1-5; D not certain. V was pared by 5 bases and J by 0 bases, with 5 bases between. This CDR3 comprises 13 residues. In germline, CDR1 is KGHSH, CDR2 LQKENI. The CDR3 loop is CASSALSNQPQHF. As DNA, the CDR3 is TGTGCCAGCTCAGCCCTTAGCAATCAGCCCCAGCATTTT.

The table lists this clonotype with many counts. The chain links TRBV12-3 or TRBV12-4 to TRBJ1-1, with a weak D call TRBD1 (5 bases). V lost 5 bases to trimming and J lost 10 bases, with 20 bases between them. There are 14 residues in the CDR3. The CDR3 protein is CASSPGTQTLGAFF. In nucleotides, the CDR3 is TGTGCCAGCAGTCCCGGGACTCAAACGCTGGGAGCTTTCTTT.

A few counts support this clonotype. Possible read error: a much larger clone is one base away. The V gene is TRBV28, the J gene TRBJ2-7; perhaps TRBD1 as D (5 bases). CDR1 and CDR2 from the germline V gene are MDHEN and SYDVKM. The CDR3 has 14 amino acids. CDR3 DNA sequence: TGTACCAGCAGGCCTGCAGGGCCCACCTACGAGCAGTACTTC. Its protein product is CTSRPAGPTYEQYF. Combining the CDR3 with reference TRBV28 and TRBJ2-7 gives the whole variable domain DVKVTQSSRYLVKRTGEKVFLECVQDMDHENMFWYRQDPGLGLRLIYFSYDVKMKEKGDIPEGYSVSREKKERFSLILESASTNQTSMYLCTSRPAGPTYEQYFGPGTRLTVT.

This clonotype was picked up a small number of times. V gene TRBV19 combines with J gene TRBJ1-2, with D unresolved. There are 13 residues in the CDR3. Germline-derived CDR1 and CDR2 are LNHDA and SQIVND (reference sequence). V was shortened by 5 bases and J by 2 bases, with 9 bases between the two germline ends. The CDR3 region is CASSVQVNYGYTF. Written as DNA, the CDR3 is TGTGCCAGTAGTGTACAAGTCAACTATGGCTACACCTTC. Full variable domain (remainder filled in from reference TRBV19 and TRBJ1-2): DGGITQSPKYLFRKEGQNVTLSCEQNLNHDAMYWYRQDPGQGLRLIYYSQIVNDFQKGDIAEGYSVSREKKESFPLTVTSAQKNPTAFYLCASSVQVNYGYTFGSGTRLTVV.

V gene TRBV6-1 combines with J gene TRBJ2-7; 11 positions agree with TRBD2. The germline gives CDR1 MNHNS, CDR2 SASEGT. This CDR3 has 15 amino acids. V shed 3 bases and J 1 base; nucleotides not matched to a gene: 2. The CDR3 nucleotides read TGTGCCAGCAGTGACACTAGCGGGAGTTCCTACGAGCAGTACTTC. This codes for CASSDTSGSSYEQYF.